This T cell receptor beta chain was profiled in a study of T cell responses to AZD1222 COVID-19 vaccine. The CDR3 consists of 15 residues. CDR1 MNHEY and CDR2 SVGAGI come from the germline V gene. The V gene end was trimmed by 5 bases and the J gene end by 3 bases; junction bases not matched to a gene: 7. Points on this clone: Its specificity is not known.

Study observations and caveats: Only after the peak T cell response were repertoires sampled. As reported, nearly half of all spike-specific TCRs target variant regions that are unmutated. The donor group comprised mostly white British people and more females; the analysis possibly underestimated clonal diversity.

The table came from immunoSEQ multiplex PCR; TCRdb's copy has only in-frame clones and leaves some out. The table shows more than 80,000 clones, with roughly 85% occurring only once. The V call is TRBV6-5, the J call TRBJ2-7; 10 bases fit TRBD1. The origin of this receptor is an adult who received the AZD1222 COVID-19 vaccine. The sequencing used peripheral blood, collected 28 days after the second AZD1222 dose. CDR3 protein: CASSTRQGANYEQYF. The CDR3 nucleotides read TGTGCCAGCAGTACGCGACAGGGGGCTAACTACGAGCAGTACTTC.